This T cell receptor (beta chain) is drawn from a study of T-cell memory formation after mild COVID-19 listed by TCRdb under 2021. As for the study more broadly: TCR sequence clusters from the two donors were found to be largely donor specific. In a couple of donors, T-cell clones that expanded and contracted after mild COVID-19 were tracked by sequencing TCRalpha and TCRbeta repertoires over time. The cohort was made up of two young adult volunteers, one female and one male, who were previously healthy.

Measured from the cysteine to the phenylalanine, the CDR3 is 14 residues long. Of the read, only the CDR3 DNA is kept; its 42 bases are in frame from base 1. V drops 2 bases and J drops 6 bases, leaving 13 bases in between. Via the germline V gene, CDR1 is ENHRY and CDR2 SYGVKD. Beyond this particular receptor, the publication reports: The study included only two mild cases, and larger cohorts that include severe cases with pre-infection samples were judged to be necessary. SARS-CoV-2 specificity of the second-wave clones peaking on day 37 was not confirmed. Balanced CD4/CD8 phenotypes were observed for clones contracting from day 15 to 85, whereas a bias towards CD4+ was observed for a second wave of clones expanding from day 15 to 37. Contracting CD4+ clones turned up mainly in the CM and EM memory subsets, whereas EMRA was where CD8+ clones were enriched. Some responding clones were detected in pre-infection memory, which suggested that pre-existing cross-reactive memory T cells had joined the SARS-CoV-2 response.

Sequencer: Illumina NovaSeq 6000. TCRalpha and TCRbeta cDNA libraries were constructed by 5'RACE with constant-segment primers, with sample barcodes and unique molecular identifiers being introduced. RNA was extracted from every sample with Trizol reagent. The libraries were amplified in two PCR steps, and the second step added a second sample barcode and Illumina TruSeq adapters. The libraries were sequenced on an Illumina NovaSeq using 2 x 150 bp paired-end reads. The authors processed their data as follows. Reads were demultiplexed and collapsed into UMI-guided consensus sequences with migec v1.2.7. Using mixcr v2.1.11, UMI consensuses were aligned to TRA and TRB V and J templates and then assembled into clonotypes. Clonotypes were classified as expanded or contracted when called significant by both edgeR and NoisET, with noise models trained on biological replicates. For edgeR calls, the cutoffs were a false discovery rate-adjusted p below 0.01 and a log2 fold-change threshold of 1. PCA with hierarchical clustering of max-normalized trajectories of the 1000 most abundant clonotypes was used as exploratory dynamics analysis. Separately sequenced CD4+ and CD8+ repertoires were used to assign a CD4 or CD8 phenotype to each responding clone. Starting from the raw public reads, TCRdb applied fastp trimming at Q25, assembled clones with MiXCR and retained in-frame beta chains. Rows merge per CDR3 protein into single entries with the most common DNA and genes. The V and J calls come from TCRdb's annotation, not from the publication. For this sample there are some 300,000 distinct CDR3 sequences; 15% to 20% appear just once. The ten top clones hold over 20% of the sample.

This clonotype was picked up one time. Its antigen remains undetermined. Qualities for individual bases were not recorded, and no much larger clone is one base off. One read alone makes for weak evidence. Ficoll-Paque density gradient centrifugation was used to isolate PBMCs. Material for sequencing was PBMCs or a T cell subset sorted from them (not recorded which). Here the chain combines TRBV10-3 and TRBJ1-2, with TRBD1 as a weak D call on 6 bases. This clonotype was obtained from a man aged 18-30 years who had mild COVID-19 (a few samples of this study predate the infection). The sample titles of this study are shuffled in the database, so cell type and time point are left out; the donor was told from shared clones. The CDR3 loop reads CAISEGGGKNGYTF. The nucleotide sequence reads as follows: TGTGCCATCAGTGAGGGAGGGGGGAAGAATGGCTACACCTTC.